A selection of T cell receptor beta chains follows, all from one sample in a study of blood T cell repertoires in COVID-19. Repertoires were generated with immunoSEQ multiplex PCR, while TCRdb's copy carries only in-frame clones and drops some. The sample carries 280,000 or so clones, around 88% recorded once. Sequencing used PBMCs or T cells enriched from blood (not recorded which). The receptor source for this set is a woman in her forties who had recovered from COVID-19. Each CDR3 is given without its conserved first and last residue. Some rows have no size entry. The others give once, few or many, or a class for an expanded clone.

once	TRBV10-1	TRBJ2-2	ASSEIAGSHGELF
NA	TRBV7-2	TRBJ1-1	ASSLQGHTEAF
NA	TRBV12-3/TRBV12-4	TRBJ1-4	ASSEGTAEKLF
NA	TRBV15	TRBJ2-7	ATSIGTGGYEQY
NA	TRBV7-9	TRBJ1-3	ASSFPSRSSGNTIY
many	TRBV4-1	TRBJ1-1	ASSQQGYTEAF
NA	TRBV18	TRBJ2-5	ASSPHRQETQY
NA	TRBV7-2	TRBJ2-1	ASSLAPGGRAGEQF
NA	TRBV7-2	TRBJ2-7	ASSLGLRGGLD
once	TRBV9	TRBJ1-5	ANKPRDSPQPQH
NA	TRBV19	TRBJ2-7	ASSRGGTYEQY
NA	TRBV19	TRBJ1-5	ASRMRDRVQPQH
NA	TRBV27	TRBJ2-3	ASSPGGGGTDTQY
NA	TRBV18	TRBJ2-7	ASSRTSASYEQY
NA	TRBV6-1	TRBJ2-1	ASSGDRGGSETHLDEQF
NA	TRBV11-3	TRBJ2-1	ASSPGSAGGEQF
NA	TRBV7-2	TRBJ2-5	ASSFGLAGRVQETQY
NA	TRBV11-2	TRBJ2-2	ASQGSGELF
NA	TRBV9	TRBJ1-1	ASSAQNTEAF
few	TRBV3-1/TRBV3-2	TRBJ2-5	ASSDAAGGETQY
NA	TRBV5-1	TRBJ2-2	ASSLTSGNTGELF
NA	TRBV6-1	TRBJ2-4	ASSEAQGQPELAKNIQY
NA	TRBV24-1	TRBJ2-7	ATSSSGGAYEQY
once	TRBV6-5	TRBJ2-1	ASSRQTSSRNEQF
NA	TRBV11-2	TRBJ1-1	ASSLARQVEAF
NA	TRBV19	TRBJ1-2	ASSMEGGQELIYGYT
NA	TRBV20-1	TRBJ2-1	SASNVQPIAGNEQF
NA	TRBV15	TRBJ2-3	ATSRPTGLGATDTQY
NA	TRBV7-9	TRBJ1-1	ASSLMGQSGAF
NA	TRBV3-1/TRBV3-2	TRBJ2-1	ASSQQPGLNNEQF
NA	TRBV5-4	TRBJ2-1	ASSLGTSNNEQF
NA	TRBV7-2	TRBJ2-7	ASSFPTSGPTTGDQQY
NA	TRBV12-5	TRBJ1-5	ASGFWQGGNQPQH
NA	TRBV28	TRBJ2-1	ASRPSLGTSGSENEQF
once	TRBV12-3/TRBV12-4	TRBJ1-1	ASSSGNTEAF
NA	TRBV28	TRBJ2-7	ASSGLAFSYEQY
NA	TRBV7-2	TRBJ1-3	ASSRRGGPGNTIY
NA	TRBV7-9	TRBJ1-2	ASSLTVYGYT
NA	TRBV27	TRBJ2-1	ASSLRQSGAYNEQF
NA	TRBV5-1	TRBJ2-1	ASSLLGRSSYNEQF
once	TRBV24-1	TRBJ1-5	ATSDLLSNQPQH
NA	TRBV12-1	TRBJ2-6	ASSFLPGTAGSSGANVLT
once	TRBV6-1	TRBJ2-5	ASSDTGRRETQY
NA	TRBV14	TRBJ2-5	ASSIQGLGAQY
NA	TRBV5-4	TRBJ2-7	ASSPPGTEGKQY
NA	TRBV11-1	TRBJ2-1	ASSPGGPQDEQF
NA	TRBV7-2	TRBJ1-5	ASSPRGTGVNQPQH
NA	TRBV28	TRBJ2-1	ASSFRAGLGSYNEQF
once	TRBV11-2	TRBJ2-5	ASSPPGLAGVETQY
NA	TRBV7-9	TRBJ1-2	ASSFRGNYGYT
NA	TRBV4-3	TRBJ1-1	ASSKDWEGVTEAF